The T cell receptor beta chain under discussion was sequenced for a study of blood T cell repertoires in COVID-19. CDR1 is SGHAT, CDR2 FQNNGV, per germline. The CDR3 sequence is 16 residues long. V was pared by 4 bases and J by 4 bases, with 3 bases of the junction left unmatched. Some clones are missing from TCRdb's copy, which holds only in-frame ones; the method was immunoSEQ multiplex PCR. The sample shows 120,000 to 150,000 clones, around 88% of them seen only once. The specimen was peripheral blood. The rearrangement links TRBV11-2 to TRBJ2-3; 15 nucleotides agree with TRBD2. This TCR was recovered from a human donor in a cohort sampled during active COVID-19. CDR3 bases: TGTGCCAGCAGCTCCCGGACTAGCGGGGGGGCAGATACGCAGTATTTT. Protein: CASSSRTSGGADTQYF.